Described below is a single T cell receptor beta chain sequence and its context. This sample was taken from a study of T cell changes during pregnancy in multiple sclerosis. CDR1 SGHTS and CDR2 YDEGEE come from the germline V gene. CDR3 size: 14 residues. V shed 1 base and J shed 0 bases, with 6 bases lying between them. Only in-frame clones appear in the TCRdb table, and some are missing; sequencing was by immunoSEQ multiplex PCR. The sample shows 60,000 to 75,000 clones, roughly 91% of them seen only once. Sequenced material: peripheral blood, taken before pregnancy. This chain uses TRBV5-8 with TRBJ2-3, with D perhaps TRBD1 (6 bases). This receptor was identified in a female donor with multiple sclerosis, enrolled in a pregnancy study. The chain's CDR3 is CASSLTGSTDTQYF. CDR3 DNA sequence: TGTGCCAGCAGCTTGACAGGGAGCACAGATACGCAGTATTTT.